This T cell receptor (beta chain) was sequenced for a study of cytomegalovirus exposure and HLA in healthy donors. The CDR3 runs to 14 residues. With 2 bases removed from V and 1 base from J, the gap between germline ends came to 5 bases. The germline CDR1 and CDR2 sequences are LNHDA and SQIVND (reference sequence). It was with 60 Vbeta and 13 Jbeta primers that the PCR ran. Profiled with immunoSEQ multiplex PCR; TCRdb holds only in-frame clones, not every one. Here the sample spans 85,000 to 130,000 clones, about 77% being singletons. Sequencing was done on a sample of PBMCs. The TCR was taken from a woman younger than 30 in good health and CMV-seropositive. The gene calls are TRBV19 and TRBJ2-2, with D hard to call. The CDR3 DNA sequence: TGTGCCAGTAGTATACCCTGGAACACCGGGGAGCTGTTTTTT. This codes for CASSIPWNTGELFF.